This TCR beta chain was sequenced in a study of cytomegalovirus exposure and HLA in healthy donors. The PCR made use of 60 Vbeta and 13 Jbeta primers. Original handling: As a later analysis found, there were around 86 million unique TCR beta chains, of which 8.5 million to 14 million were shared. The data were produced by immunoSEQ multiplex PCR, yet TCRdb's version contains in-frame clones alone and is incomplete. V, J and clone size were drawn from that table, and D and trimming were deduced from the DNA. This table holds more than 85,000 clones, around three quarters found once. V was pared by 5 bases and J by 6 bases, with 13 bases of the junction left unmatched. CDR3 length: 15 residues. Germline-derived CDR1 and CDR2 are SGHTA and FQGNSA. This clone was observed a few times.

The chain has TRBV7-2 and TRBJ2-7, with TRBD2 identical over 7 bases. The receptor was isolated from a woman aged 50 to 60 in good health and CMV-seropositive. Sequenced material: PBMCs. In DNA, the CDR3 is TGTGCCAGCAGCGCCCTTCAAGCGGGGAAGCGCGAGCAGTACTTC. Protein sequence: CASSALQAGKREQYF.